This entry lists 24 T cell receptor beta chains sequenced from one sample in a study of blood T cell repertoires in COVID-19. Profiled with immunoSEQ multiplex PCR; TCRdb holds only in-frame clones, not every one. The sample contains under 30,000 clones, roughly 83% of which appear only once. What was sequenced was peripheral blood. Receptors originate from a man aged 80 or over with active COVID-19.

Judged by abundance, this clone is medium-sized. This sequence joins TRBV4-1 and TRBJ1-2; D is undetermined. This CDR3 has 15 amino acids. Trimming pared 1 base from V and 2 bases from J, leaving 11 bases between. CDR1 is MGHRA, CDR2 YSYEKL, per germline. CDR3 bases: TGCGCCAGCAGCCAAGGTCAAGATCGGAACTATGGCTACACCTTC. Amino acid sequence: CASSQGQDRNYGYTF.

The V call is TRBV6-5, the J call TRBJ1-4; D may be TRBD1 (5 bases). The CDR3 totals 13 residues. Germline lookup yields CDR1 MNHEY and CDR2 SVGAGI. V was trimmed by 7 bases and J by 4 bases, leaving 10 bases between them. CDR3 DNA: TGTGCCAGCAAGGGGCACCTTAATGAAAAACTGTTTTTT. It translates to CASKGHLNEKLFF.

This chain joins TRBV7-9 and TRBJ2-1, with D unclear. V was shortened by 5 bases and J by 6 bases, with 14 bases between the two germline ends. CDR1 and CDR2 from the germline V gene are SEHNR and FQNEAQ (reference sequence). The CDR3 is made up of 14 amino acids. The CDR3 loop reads CASSPTPGRNEQFF. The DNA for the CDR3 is TGTGCCAGCAGCCCAACCCCTGGGCGCAATGAGCAGTTCTTC.

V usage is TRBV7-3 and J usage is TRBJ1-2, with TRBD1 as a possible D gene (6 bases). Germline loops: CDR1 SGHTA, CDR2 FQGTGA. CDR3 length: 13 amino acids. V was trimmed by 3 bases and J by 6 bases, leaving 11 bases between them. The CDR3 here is CASSLDGQNGYTF. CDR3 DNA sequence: TGTGCCAGCAGCTTGGACGGACAGAATGGCTACACCTTC.

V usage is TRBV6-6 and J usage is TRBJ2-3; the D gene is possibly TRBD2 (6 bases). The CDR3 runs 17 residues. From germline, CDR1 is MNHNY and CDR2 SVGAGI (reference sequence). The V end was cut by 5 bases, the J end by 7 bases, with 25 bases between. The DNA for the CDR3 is TGTGCCAGCAGTCAAAGTACTAGCCGTCAAAGTGGGAATACGCAGTATTTT. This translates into CASSQSTSRQSGNTQYF.

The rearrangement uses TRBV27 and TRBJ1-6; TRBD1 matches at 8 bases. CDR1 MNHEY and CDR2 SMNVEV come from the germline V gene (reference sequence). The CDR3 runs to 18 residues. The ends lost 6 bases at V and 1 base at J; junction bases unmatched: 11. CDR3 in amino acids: CASRTWTGLQSYNSPLHF. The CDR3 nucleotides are TGTGCCAGCAGGACCTGGACAGGGCTCCAATCCTATAATTCACCCCTCCACTTT.

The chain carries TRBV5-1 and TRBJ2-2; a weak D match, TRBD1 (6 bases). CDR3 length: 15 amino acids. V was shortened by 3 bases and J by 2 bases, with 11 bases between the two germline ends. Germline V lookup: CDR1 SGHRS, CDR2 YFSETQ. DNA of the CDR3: TGCGCCAGCAGCTCCGGACAGCTAAACACCGGGGAGCTGTTTTTT. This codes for CASSSGQLNTGELFF.

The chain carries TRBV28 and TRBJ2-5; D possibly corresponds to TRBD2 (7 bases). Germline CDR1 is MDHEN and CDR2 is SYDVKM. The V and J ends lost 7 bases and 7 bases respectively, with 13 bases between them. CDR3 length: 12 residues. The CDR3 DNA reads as TGTGCCAGCACGAGGGGGAGGGGGACCCAGTACTTC. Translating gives CASTRGRGTQYF.

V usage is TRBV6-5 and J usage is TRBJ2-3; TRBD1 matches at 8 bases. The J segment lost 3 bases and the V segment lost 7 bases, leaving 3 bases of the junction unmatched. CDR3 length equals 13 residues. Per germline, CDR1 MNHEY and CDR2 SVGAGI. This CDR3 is CASTRQGTDTQYF. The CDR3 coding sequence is TGTGCCAGCACGCGACAGGGGACAGATACGCAGTATTTT.

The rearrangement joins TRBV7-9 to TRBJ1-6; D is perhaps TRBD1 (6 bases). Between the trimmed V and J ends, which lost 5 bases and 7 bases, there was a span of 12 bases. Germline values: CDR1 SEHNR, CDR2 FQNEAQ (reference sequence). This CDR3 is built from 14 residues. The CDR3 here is CASSQRDNNSPLHF. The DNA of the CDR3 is TGTGCCAGCAGCCAAAGGGACAACAATTCACCCCTCCACTTT.

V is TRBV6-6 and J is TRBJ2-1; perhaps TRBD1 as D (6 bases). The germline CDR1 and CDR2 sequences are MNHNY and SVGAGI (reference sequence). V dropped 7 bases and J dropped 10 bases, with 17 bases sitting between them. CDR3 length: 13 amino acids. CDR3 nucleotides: TGTGCCAGCACCGGGACAACAACTCGAGAGCAGTTCTTC. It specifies CASTGTTTREQFF.

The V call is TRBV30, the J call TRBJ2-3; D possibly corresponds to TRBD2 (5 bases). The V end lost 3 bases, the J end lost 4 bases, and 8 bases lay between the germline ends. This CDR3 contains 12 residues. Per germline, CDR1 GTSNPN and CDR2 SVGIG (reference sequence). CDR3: CAWSPGSDTQYF. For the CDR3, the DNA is TGTGCCTGGAGCCCGGGATCAGATACGCAGTATTTT.

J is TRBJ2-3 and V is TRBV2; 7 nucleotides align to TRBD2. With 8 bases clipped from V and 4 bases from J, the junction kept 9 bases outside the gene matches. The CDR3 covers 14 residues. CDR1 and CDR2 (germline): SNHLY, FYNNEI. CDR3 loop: CASRKRGGADTQYF. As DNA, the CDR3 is TGTGCCAGCCGCAAGCGGGGCGGGGCAGATACGCAGTATTTT.

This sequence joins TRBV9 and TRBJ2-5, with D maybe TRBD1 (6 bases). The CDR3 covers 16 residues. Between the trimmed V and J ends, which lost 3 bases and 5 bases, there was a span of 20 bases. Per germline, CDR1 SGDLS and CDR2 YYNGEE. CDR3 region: CASSESLGAPGETQYF. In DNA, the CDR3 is TGTGCCAGCAGCGAGAGTTTGGGGGCGCCTGGGGAGACCCAGTACTTC. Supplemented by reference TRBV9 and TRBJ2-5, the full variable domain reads DSGVTQTPKHLITATGQRVTLRCSPRSGDLSVYWYQQSLDQGLQFLIQYYNGEERAKGNILERFSAQQFPDLHSELNLSSLELGDSALYFCASSESLGAPGETQYFGPGTRLLVL.

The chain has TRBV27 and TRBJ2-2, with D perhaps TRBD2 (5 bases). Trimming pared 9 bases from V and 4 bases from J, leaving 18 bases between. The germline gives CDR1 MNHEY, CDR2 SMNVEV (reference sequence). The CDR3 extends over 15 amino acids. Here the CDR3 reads CASKSVGESTGELFF. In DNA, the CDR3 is TGTGCCAGTAAGAGCGTCGGGGAGAGCACCGGGGAGCTGTTTTTT.

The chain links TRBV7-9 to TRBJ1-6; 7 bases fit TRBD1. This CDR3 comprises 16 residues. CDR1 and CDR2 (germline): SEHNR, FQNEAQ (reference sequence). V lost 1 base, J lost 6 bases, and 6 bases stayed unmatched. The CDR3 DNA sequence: TGTGCCAGCAGCTTAGGGTTAGGGGGCTTTAATTCACCCCTCCACTTT. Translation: CASSLGLGGFNSPLHF.

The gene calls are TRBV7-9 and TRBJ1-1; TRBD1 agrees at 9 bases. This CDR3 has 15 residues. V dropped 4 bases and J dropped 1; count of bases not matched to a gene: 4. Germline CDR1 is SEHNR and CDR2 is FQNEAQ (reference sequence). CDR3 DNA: TGTGCCAGCAGCTCTTGGGACAGGGAGAACACTGAAGCTTTCTTT. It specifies CASSSWDRENTEAFF.

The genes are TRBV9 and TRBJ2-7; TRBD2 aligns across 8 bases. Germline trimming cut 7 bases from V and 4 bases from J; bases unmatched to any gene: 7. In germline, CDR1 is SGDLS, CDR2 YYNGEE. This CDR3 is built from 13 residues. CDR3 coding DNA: TGTGCCAGCGGGCCGGGACTAGAGTACGAGCAGTACTTC. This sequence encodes CASGPGLEYEQYF.

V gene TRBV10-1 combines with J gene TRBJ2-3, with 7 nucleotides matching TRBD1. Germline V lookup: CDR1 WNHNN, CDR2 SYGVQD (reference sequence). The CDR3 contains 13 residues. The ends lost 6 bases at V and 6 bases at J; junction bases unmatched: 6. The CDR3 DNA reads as TGCGCCAGCAGGCAGACAGGGTCCGATACGCAGTATTTT. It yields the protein CASRQTGSDTQYF.

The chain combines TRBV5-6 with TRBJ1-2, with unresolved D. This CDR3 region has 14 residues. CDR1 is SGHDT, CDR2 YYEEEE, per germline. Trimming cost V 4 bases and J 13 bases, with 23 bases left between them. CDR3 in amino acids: CASSDVPMAGVATF. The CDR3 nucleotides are TGTGCCAGCAGCGACGTCCCTATGGCCGGGGTTGCCACCTTC.

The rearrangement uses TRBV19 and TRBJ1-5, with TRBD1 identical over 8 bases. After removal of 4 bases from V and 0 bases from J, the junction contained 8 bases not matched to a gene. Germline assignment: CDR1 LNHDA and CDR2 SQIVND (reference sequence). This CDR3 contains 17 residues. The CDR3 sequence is CASSRAGGHPSNQPQHF. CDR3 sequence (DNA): TGTGCCAGTAGTAGGGCAGGGGGCCACCCTAGCAATCAGCCCCAGCATTTT.

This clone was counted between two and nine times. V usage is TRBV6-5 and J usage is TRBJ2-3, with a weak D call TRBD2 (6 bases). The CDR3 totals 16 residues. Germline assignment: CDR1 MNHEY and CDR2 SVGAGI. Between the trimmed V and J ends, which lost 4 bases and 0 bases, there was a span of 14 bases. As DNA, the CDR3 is TGTGCCAGCAGTTCGACAGATGGGGGGAGCACAGATACGCAGTATTTT. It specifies CASSSTDGGSTDTQYF.

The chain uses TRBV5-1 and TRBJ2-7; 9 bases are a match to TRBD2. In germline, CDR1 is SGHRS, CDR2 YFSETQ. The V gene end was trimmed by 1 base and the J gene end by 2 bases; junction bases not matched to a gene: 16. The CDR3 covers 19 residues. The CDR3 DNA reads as TGCGCCAGCAGCTTGAATAGCGGGGGCCTCGCCCAGCTCCCCTACGAGCAGTACTTC. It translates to CASSLNSGGLAQLPYEQYF. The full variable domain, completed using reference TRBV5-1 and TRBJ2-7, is KAGVTQTPRYLIKTRGQQVTLSCSPISGHRSVSWYQQTPGQGLQFLFEYFSETQRNKGNFPGRFSGRQFSNSRSEMNVSTLELGDSALYLCASSLNSGGLAQLPYEQYFGPGTRLTVT.

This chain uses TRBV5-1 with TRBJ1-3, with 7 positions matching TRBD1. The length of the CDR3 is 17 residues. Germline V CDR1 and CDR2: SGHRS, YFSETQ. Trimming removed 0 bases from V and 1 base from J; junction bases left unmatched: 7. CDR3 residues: CASSLGGGGASGNTIYF. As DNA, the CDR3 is TGCGCCAGCAGCTTGGGTGGAGGGGGCGCTTCTGGAAACACCATATATTTT.